This T cell receptor (beta chain) was sequenced for a study of beta chain features in type 1 diabetes. The study's findings and limits: Across all four CD4+ subsets, people with type 1 diabetes showed modestly shorter TCRB CDR3s.

Reverse transcription of all isolated RNA meant that expressed TCRB transcripts were sequenced. The table came from immunoSEQ multiplex PCR; TCRdb's copy has only in-frame clones and leaves some out. Of hundreds of thousands of clones in the sample, roughly 13% are singletons; the top ten hold less than 0.025%. Cells sorted by CD45RO/CCR7/CD25/CD127/CD95/CD27 comprised CD4+ naive, central memory, regulatory and stem cell-like memory cells. The CDR3 is made up of 13 amino acids. V was clipped by 2 bases and J by 1 base, with 5 bases between them. Germline V gives CDR1 MDHEN, CDR2 SYDVKM. About this clone itself: What it binds is unknown. Since a much larger clone is just one base distant, this may be a read error.

Sequenced input: naive CD4+ T cells from blood. This chain links TRBV28 with TRBJ1-1; a possible D gene is TRBD1 (5 bases). This receptor was obtained from a young man with type 1 diabetes. In DNA, the CDR3 is TGTGCCAGCAGTTTAGGACAGAACACTGAAGCTTTCTTT. This translates into CASSLGQNTEAFF.